These 16 T cell receptor beta chains came from one sample sequenced in a study of blood T cell repertoires in COVID-19. Sequenced by immunoSEQ multiplex PCR; TCRdb stores in-frame clones only, minus some. Altogether around 280,000 clones are present, approximately 90% being singletons, with the ten largest covering 6%. The sample consisted of PBMCs or T cells enriched from blood (not recorded which). The source is a woman in her thirties or forties who had recovered from COVID-19.

The chain is built from TRBV19 and TRBJ2-5; D is uncertain. This CDR3 contains 15 residues. V lost 6 bases to trimming and J lost 5 bases, with 19 bases between them. The V gene's germline CDR1 is LNHDA and CDR2 SQIVND (reference sequence). CDR3 DNA: TGTGCCAGTAGCCTCGCTAGAGGTCCTGGGGAGACCCAGTACTTC. Encoded protein: CASSLARGPGETQYF.

The V and J genes are TRBV2 and TRBJ1-4; possibly TRBD1 for D (5 bases). Looked up from germline, CDR1 is SNHLY and CDR2 is FYNNEI. The CDR3 is made up of 18 amino acids. Trimming cost V 2 bases and J 0 bases, with 16 bases left between them. CDR3 sequence (DNA): TGTGCCAGCAGTGAAAGTCACTCGGGGGTTGCAACTAATGAAAAACTGTTTTTT. It translates to CASSESHSGVATNEKLFF.

The chain links TRBV3-1 (or the pseudogene TRBV3-2) to TRBJ1-2; 8 bases match TRBD1. This CDR3 comprises 13 residues. The V gene end was trimmed by 4 bases and the J gene end by 7 bases; junction bases not matched to a gene: 5. Germline V CDR1 and CDR2: LGHDT, YNNKEL (reference sequence). CDR3 DNA: TGTGCCAGCAGCCTAGGGACAGGCTCTGGCTACACCTTC. Amino acids: CASSLGTGSGYTF.

The chain carries TRBV12-3 or TRBV12-4 and TRBJ2-7, with TRBD1 identical over 10 bases. V shed 5 bases, J shed 3 bases, and the junction held 1 base outside the gene matches. This CDR3 comprises 13 residues. The CDR3 here is CASSRTGGYEQYF. DNA of the CDR3: TGTGCCAGCAGTCGGACAGGGGGCTACGAGCAGTACTTC.

The rearrangement joins TRBV27 to TRBJ2-1; a weak D match, TRBD2 (5 bases). This CDR3 has 15 amino acids. Trimming left V 3 bases short and J 10 bases short, with 19 bases between. Looked up from germline, CDR1 is MNHEY and CDR2 is SMNVEV (reference sequence). The CDR3 here is CASSLRRESRGEQFF. CDR3 nucleotide sequence: TGTGCCAGCAGTTTGAGAAGGGAGTCCCGAGGGGAGCAGTTCTTC.

This clone has a single count. V and J are TRBV7-2 and TRBJ1-1; TRBD1 matches at 8 bases. V gave up 5 bases and J gave up 4 bases; unmatched junction bases: 9. Germline V gene sequence: CDR1 SGHTA, CDR2 FQGNSA. The length of the CDR3 is 15 residues. The CDR3 reads CASSRRDRGGTEAFF. The CDR3 DNA reads TGTGCCAGCAGCCGTAGAGACAGGGGTGGCACTGAAGCTTTCTTT.

The V call is TRBV9, the J call TRBJ2-3, with TRBD2 as a possible D gene (5 bases). Trimming took 3 bases from V and 6 from J, leaving 11 bases between them. The CDR3 length is 13 residues. CDR1 and CDR2 (germline): SGDLS, YYNGEE. CDR3 protein: CASSGGIRDTQYF. The CDR3 DNA sequence: TGTGCCAGCAGCGGAGGGATTCGGGATACGCAGTATTTT.

This sequence joins TRBV24-1 and TRBJ2-4; possibly TRBD2 for D (5 bases). This CDR3 spans 15 amino acids. From germline, CDR1 is KGHDR and CDR2 SFDVKD. Trimming took 2 bases from V and 9 from J, leaving 16 bases between them. The CDR3 coding sequence is TGTGCCACCAGTGATTCGGAGGAGGCGGTTAGCATTCAGTACTTC. It codes for CATSDSEEAVSIQYF.

This chain uses TRBV30 with TRBJ2-3, with 12 bases matching TRBD1. J lost 4 bases, V lost 3 bases, and 5 bases had no gene match. Germline loops: CDR1 GTSNPN, CDR2 SVGIG (reference sequence). This CDR3 is 15 amino acids long. The CDR3 region is CAWSTGTGGPDTQYF. The CDR3 DNA follows: TGTGCCTGGAGCACCGGGACAGGGGGCCCAGATACGCAGTATTTT.

CDR3 DNA: TGTGCCAGCAGGACCGGGACAGACTATGGCTACACCTTC. Amino acids: CASRTGTDYGYTF. The V call is TRBV28, the J call TRBJ1-2; 7 bases map to TRBD1. V was pared by 6 bases and J by 3 bases, with 4 bases of the junction left unmatched. This CDR3 has 13 amino acids. Germline loops: CDR1 MDHEN, CDR2 SYDVKM.

The chain recombines TRBV6-4 with TRBJ2-4; D might be TRBD1 (6 bases). Germline V gives CDR1 MRHNA, CDR2 SNTAGT. V lost 8 bases and J lost 16, with 18 bases in between. This CDR3 region has 11 residues. CDR3 region: CASGQGRPSYF. CDR3 sequence (DNA): TGTGCCAGCGGGCAGGGGCGCCCTAGCTACTTC.

The chain combines TRBV18 with TRBJ1-2; 7 bases align to TRBD1. The CDR3 has 13 residues. Germline V gene sequence: CDR1 KGHSH, CDR2 LQKENI. The junction had 2 bases not matched to a gene; V was cut back by 4 bases and J by 3 bases. CDR3 DNA sequence: TGTGCCAGCTCACTCGACAGGGACTATGGCTACACCTTC. The encoded protein is CASSLDRDYGYTF.

This sequence joins TRBV30 and TRBJ2-7; 7 bases align to TRBD1. CDR1 is GTSNPN and CDR2 is SVGIG in the germline V gene (reference sequence). After removal of 2 bases from V and 2 bases from J, the junction contained 3 bases not matched to a gene. CDR3 length: 13 amino acids. The CDR3 DNA follows: TGTGCCTGGAGTTGGGGGACAGCCTACGAGCAGTACTTC. It yields the protein CAWSWGTAYEQYF.

This clone was picked up a small number of times. The gene calls are TRBV11-1 and TRBJ2-7, with a weak D call TRBD2 (6 bases). This CDR3 has 14 residues. CDR1 is SGHAT and CDR2 is FQDESV in the germline V gene (reference sequence). Trimming stripped 5 bases from V and 0 bases from J, with 11 bases between. CDR3 DNA sequence: TGTGCCAGCAGCATGATGCGGGACTCCTACGAGCAGTACTTC. Protein product: CASSMMRDSYEQYF.

This chain links TRBV24-1 with TRBJ2-5; tentatively, D is TRBD1 (5 bases). Per germline, CDR1 KGHDR and CDR2 SFDVKD. The CDR3 runs 13 residues. Deletions cut 5 bases from V and 3 bases from J, with 9 bases between. In DNA, the CDR3 is TGTGCCACCAGTGGCGGACATAAAGAGACCCAGTACTTC. It encodes CATSGGHKETQYF.

The rearrangement joins TRBV7-2 to TRBJ2-7, with D possibly matching TRBD1 (6 bases). This CDR3 comprises 14 residues. V dropped 1 base and J dropped 6 bases, with 13 bases sitting between them. In germline, CDR1 is SGHTA, CDR2 FQGNSA. The CDR3 spells CASSLVGTPGEQYF. DNA of the CDR3: TGTGCCAGCAGCTTAGTGGGGACACCAGGCGAGCAGTACTTC.